These 8 T cell receptor beta chains were sequenced from one sample in a study of shared clonotypes between healthy human individuals (dated by TCRdb to the early 2020s). For the CD8 naive samples, CD45RO-negative cells were positively selected for CCR7, yielding a CD45RA+CCR7+ population from which TemRA cells were excluded. Receptor amplification or capture employed the immunoSEQ multiplex PCR assay. TCRdb limited this immuneACCESS table to in-frame rearrangements with V and J called. A share of clones is missing; checked studies link under half to unresolved V genes, and the rest is unexplained. In this sample the table shows about 2 million clones, over 85% of which occur a single time. The ten largest clones represent about 1.1% of the sample. Material for sequencing was naive CD8+ T cells sorted from blood. Interpreted using the paper, the cell subset or site label stands for: CD45RA+CCR7+. These receptors all come from a man aged 18 to 30 in good health.

The rearrangement uses TRBV11-2 and TRBJ1-1; tentative D call: TRBD1 (5 bases). The germline gives CDR1 SGHAT, CDR2 FQNNGV. Trimming took off 8 bases at V and 8 bases at J, with 12 bases between the two ends. The CDR3 runs to 11 residues. In DNA form, the CDR3 reads TGTGCCAGCGTGACCGGGGGGGAAGCTTTCTTT. Translation gives CASVTGGEAFF.

The rearrangement uses TRBV4-1 and TRBJ2-1, with D maybe TRBD2 (7 bases). This CDR3 has 15 amino acids. Germline V lookup: CDR1 MGHRA, CDR2 YSYEKL. The V end lost 4 bases, the J end lost 2 bases, and 12 bases lay between the germline ends. In DNA form, the CDR3 reads TGCGCCAGCAGCCCGTCGGGGGGCGCCTACAATGAGCAGTTCTTC. Amino acids: CASSPSGGAYNEQFF.

This sequence joins TRBV14 and TRBJ1-1, with no clear D. This CDR3 has 15 residues. Germline V gene data show CDR1 as SGHDN and CDR2 as FVKESK. Trimming stripped 0 bases from V and 1 base from J, with 9 bases between. The CDR3 loop reads CASSQESEGNTEAFF. CDR3 in DNA: TGTGCCAGCAGCCAAGAGTCAGAGGGGAACACTGAAGCTTTCTTT.

The chain couples TRBV2 to TRBJ2-2; the match to TRBD1 covers 7 bases. The CDR3 is 13 residues long. From germline, CDR1 is SNHLY and CDR2 FYNNEI. Trimming removed 10 bases from V and 4 bases from J; junction bases left unmatched: 6. The CDR3 sequence: CATRDRLTGELFF. CDR3 sequence (DNA): TGTGCCACTCGGGACAGACTCACCGGGGAGCTGTTTTTT.

This rearrangement joins TRBV6-5 to TRBJ2-1, with 7 bases fitting TRBD1. From germline, CDR1 is MNHEY and CDR2 SVGAGI. After removal of 4 bases from V and 6 bases from J, the junction contained 9 bases not matched to a gene. There are 15 residues in the CDR3. The CDR3 bases are TGTGCCAGCAGTTCCCGGACAGGAAACCCCAATGAGCAGTTCTTC. This gives the protein CASSSRTGNPNEQFF.

About this clone: Other DNA variants within this sample encode the same CDR3. The rearrangement links TRBV7-8 to TRBJ2-7; possible D gene TRBD1, 5 bases. In germline, CDR1 is SGHVS, CDR2 FQNEAQ. Trimming cost V 5 bases and J 2 bases, with 7 bases left between them. This CDR3 is built from 12 residues. The CDR3 is CASSPGTYEQYF. As DNA, the CDR3 is TGTGCCAGCAGCCCAGGGACCTACGAGCAGTACTTC.

The genes are TRBV27 and TRBJ1-4; D perhaps matches TRBD1 (5 bases). CDR3 length: 16 residues. V lost 6 bases to trimming and J lost 4 bases, with 18 bases between them. The germline gives CDR1 MNHEY, CDR2 SMNVEV (reference sequence). DNA of the CDR3: TGTGCCAGCAGGGAGCTTATGAAGGGGAATAATGAAAAACTGTTTTTT. Its protein product is CASRELMKGNNEKLFF.

V usage is TRBV13 and J usage is TRBJ1-6; TRBD1 is a possible D gene (6 bases). Germline V gives CDR1 PRHDT, CDR2 FYEKMQ (reference sequence). CDR3 length: 16 amino acids. Trimming took off 0 bases at V and 8 bases at J, with 14 bases between the two ends. CDR3 in DNA: TGTGCCAGCAGCTTAGGTGTCGGGGGGCCCTATTCACCCCTCCACTTT. Translation: CASSLGVGGPYSPLHF.